This T cell receptor beta chain was recovered during a study of PD-L1 blockade in urothelial cancer. Across the study: Patients began atezolizumab, 1,200 mg intravenously every 3 weeks, around 2014.

The V gene lost 6 bases and the J gene lost 4 bases, with 16 bases spanning the gap. The germline V gene has CDR1 SGHNT and CDR2 YYREEE (reference sequence). This CDR3 region has 14 residues. Produced via immunoSEQ multiplex PCR; TCRdb's table is partial and in-frame only. The sample records about 23,000 clones, under 95% being singletons. With regard to this clone: Antigen specificity is unknown.

Regarding time point: peripheral blood 6 weeks after treatment start. Patients' urothelial carcinoma was locally advanced or metastatic. Whole-study findings and limits: In blood at 3 weeks, tumor-associated clones expanded more among patients with durable benefit.

Here the sequenced sample was PBMCs, taken around atezolizumab (anti-PD-L1) treatment. The receptor comes from a woman aged 55-70 years with urothelial cancer. V usage is TRBV5-4 and J usage is TRBJ1-1; D perhaps matches TRBD1 (5 bases). CDR3 sequence: CASTSGDGGTEAFF. CDR3 coding DNA: TGTGCCAGCACCTCGGGGGATGGCGGCACTGAAGCTTTCTTT.